Listed here are 20 T cell receptor beta chains from one sample, sequenced in a study of blood T cells in healthy people across ages. With a J-beta primer mix and a sample-barcoded 5' primer, a second PCR ran about 6 to 11 cycles. TCRdb analysed the 5' RACE reads with MiXCR anew, one entry per CDR3 protein. The data contain 650,000 to 700,000 distinct CDR3 sequences, 52% of them singletons. Sequencing was done on a sample of blood. These receptor sequences come from a woman at least 80 years old in good health.

The chain uses TRBV4-3 and TRBJ2-7, with D unclear. Germline V gene sequence: CDR1 LGHNA, CDR2 YSLEER. Trimming took off 0 bases at V and 2 bases at J, with 8 bases between the two ends. CDR3 length: 14 amino acids. Here the CDR3 reads CASSQDLEAYEQYF. The DNA of the CDR3 is TGCGCCAGCAGCCAAGATCTCGAGGCCTACGAGCAGTACTTC.

The rearrangement links TRBV25-1 to TRBJ2-3; D unclear. The CDR3 extends over 14 amino acids. The V gene lost 0 bases and the J gene lost 3 bases, with 7 bases spanning the gap. The V gene's germline CDR1 is MGHDK and CDR2 SYGVNS. CDR3 bases: TGTGCCAGCAGTGAATATGAGAGGACAGATACGCAGTATTTT. It codes for CASSEYERTDTQYF.

About this clonotype: One end of the junction varies from germline; a read error may be responsible. The CDR3 reads CAGRRTATRGEKLFF. CDR3 coding DNA: TGTGCCGGCAGACGGACCGCGACCAGGGGTGAAAAACTGTTTTTT. The J gene is TRBJ1-4, the V gene TRBV12-3 or TRBV12-4; D possibly corresponds to TRBD1 (6 bases). The CDR3 is made up of 15 amino acids.

This clonotype was seen repeatedly, ten times or more. The V gene is TRBV27, the J gene TRBJ2-7; no clear D gene. This CDR3 spans 12 amino acids. From germline, CDR1 is MNHEY and CDR2 SMNVEV (reference sequence). Trimming pared 10 bases from V and 1 base from J, leaving 11 bases between. This chain's CDR3 is CANRTRSYEQYF. CDR3 nucleotides: TGTGCCAACCGGACGAGATCCTACGAGCAGTACTTC.

The CDR3 loop is CASSLILLGTGDYGYTF. CDR3 nucleotides: TGTGCCAGCAGCCTAATCCTCCTCGGGACAGGGGATTATGGCTACACCTTC. The chain links TRBV7-9 to TRBJ1-2; 10 nucleotides line up with TRBD1. V gave up 5 bases and J gave up 5 bases; unmatched junction bases: 14. The CDR3 spans 17 residues. The germline V gene has CDR1 SEHNR and CDR2 FQNEAQ (reference sequence). The full variable domain, in which reference TRBV7-9 and TRBJ1-2 provide the parts outside the CDR3, is DTGVSQNPRHKITKRGQNVTFRCDPISEHNRLYWYRQTLGQGPEFLTYFQNEAQLEKSRLLSDRFSAERPKGSFSTLEIQRTEQGDSAMYLCASSLILLGTGDYGYTFGSGTRLTVV.

The chain joins TRBV6-1 to TRBJ1-2; weak D call: TRBD1 (5 bases). CDR3 length: 13 amino acids. Trimming cost V 2 bases and J 5 bases, with 9 bases left between them. CDR1 is MNHNS and CDR2 is SASEGT in the germline V gene. The CDR3 DNA is TGTGCCAGCAGTGAAATGGACACATATGGCTACACCTTC. Protein sequence: CASSEMDTYGYTF.

This clonotype was seen repeatedly, ten times or more. Given a much more abundant clone one base away, this may be a read error. The V gene is TRBV6-6, the J gene TRBJ2-1; D perhaps matches TRBD1 (6 bases). Between the trimmed V and J ends, which lost 2 bases and 7 bases, there was a span of 15 bases. CDR1 MNHNY and CDR2 SVGAGI come from the germline V gene (reference sequence). This CDR3 contains 15 residues. The CDR3 region has the DNA TGTGCCAGCAGTTACGCGGGTACAGGGCAGAATGAGCAGTTCTTC. It codes for CASSYAGTGQNEQFF.

V usage is TRBV29-1 and J usage is TRBJ2-7; TRBD1 might be the D (5 bases). The germline V and J ends were trimmed by 5 bases and 5 bases, with 16 bases remaining between them. Germline assignment: CDR1 SQVTM and CDR2 ANQGSEA. The CDR3 contains 13 residues. In DNA form, the CDR3 reads TGCAGCGTTTATCAGGGATTCGCCCACGAGCAGTACTTC. It encodes CSVYQGFAHEQYF.

This rearrangement joins TRBV30 to TRBJ2-5; weak D call: TRBD1 (6 bases). Germline CDR1 and CDR2: GTSNPN and SVGIG (reference sequence). There are 14 residues in the CDR3. V was clipped by 0 bases and J by 0 bases, with 8 bases between them. The CDR3 nucleotides are TGTGCCTGGAGTGTAACAGGGAACCAAGAGACCCAGTACTTC. This sequence encodes CAWSVTGNQETQYF.

Turning to this clonotype: A single base separates this from a much larger clone, so it may be a read error. The chain employs TRBV7-3 and TRBJ2-3; 12 positions agree with TRBD2. The CDR3 sequence is 15 residues long. Germline V gene data show CDR1 as SGHTA and CDR2 as FQGTGA. CDR3 coding DNA: TGTGCCGGCAGTCAAACTAGCGGGGGGACAGATACGCAGTATTTT. Protein product: CAGSQTSGGTDTQYF.

The chain's CDR3 is CASSQDLGAKTQYF. The CDR3 region has the DNA TGCGCCAGCAGCCAAGATCTGGGGGCGAAGACCCAGTACTTC. This chain links TRBV4-1 with TRBJ2-5; possible D gene TRBD1, 6 bases. The V end lost 0 bases, the J end lost 6 bases, and 11 bases lay between the germline ends. The CDR3 spans 14 residues. Looked up from germline, CDR1 is MGHRA and CDR2 is YSYEKL.

The chain combines TRBV12-3 or TRBV12-4 with TRBJ1-2; D is unclear. The CDR3 spans 13 residues. V was cut by 6 bases and J by 2 bases, with 10 bases left in between. CDR3 protein: CASRTQENYGYTF. CDR3 DNA sequence: TGTGCCAGCAGGACCCAGGAAAACTATGGCTACACCTTC.

This chain connects TRBV10-3 to TRBJ2-1; D unclear. CDR1 is ENHRY, CDR2 SYGVKD, per germline. The V gene lost 0 bases and the J gene lost 6 bases, with 9 bases spanning the gap. This CDR3 is 14 amino acids long. The CDR3 loop reads CAISESPGVNEQFF. CDR3 nucleotides: TGTGCCATCAGTGAGTCGCCCGGAGTCAATGAGCAGTTCTTC.

The table lists this clonotype with many counts. The chain carries TRBV27 and TRBJ2-5; D may be TRBD2 (6 bases). Germline V gene lookup returns CDR1 MNHEY and CDR2 SMNVEV (reference sequence). V lost 5 bases to trimming and J lost 2 bases, with 18 bases between them. This CDR3 is 16 amino acids long. CDR3 region: CASSPKTRTIQETQYF. The CDR3 DNA reads as TGTGCCAGCAGTCCAAAGACAAGGACTATTCAAGAGACCCAGTACTTC.

This clonotype was recorded at least ten times. CDR3 amino acids: CATRGGPAADTQYF. CDR3 coding DNA: TGTGCCACTAGGGGAGGCCCAGCGGCAGATACGCAGTATTTT. The rearrangement uses TRBV10-3 and TRBJ2-3, with a weak D call TRBD2 (6 bases). The V gene's germline CDR1 is ENHRY and CDR2 SYGVKD. The V end was cut by 10 bases, the J end by 4 bases, with 18 bases between. The CDR3 sequence is 14 residues long.

This clonotype was detected a few times. This rearrangement joins TRBV28 to TRBJ2-1, with D perhaps matching TRBD1 or TRBD2 (5 bases each). This CDR3 has 16 amino acids. Trimming shortened V by 7 bases and J by 0 bases, and 16 bases separated the two germline ends. The germline CDR1 and CDR2 sequences are MDHEN and SYDVKM. CDR3 in amino acids: CASTIWGSRSYNEQFF. The CDR3 coding sequence is TGTGCCAGCACCATATGGGGGAGCCGCTCCTACAATGAGCAGTTCTTC.

This clonotype was counted ten times or more. V and J are TRBV20-1 and TRBJ2-1; a weak D match, TRBD2 (5 bases). The CDR3 length is 12 residues. The germline CDR1 and CDR2 sequences are DFQATT and SNEGSKA (reference sequence). Between the trimmed V and J ends, which lost 7 bases and 6 bases, there was a span of 13 bases. The CDR3 nucleotides are TGCAGTGTTCGGGAAGGTGGCAATGAGCAGTTCTTC. Translation gives CSVREGGNEQFF.

This clonotype was counted ten times or more. This may stem from a read error, because a much larger clone lies one nucleotide away. The rearrangement uses TRBV12-3 or TRBV12-4 and TRBJ2-1, with no clear D. Trimming took 5 bases from V and 5 from J, leaving 13 bases between them. This CDR3 is built from 14 residues. CDR3 nucleotide sequence: TGTGCCAGCAGTGTCTCGCAGAACCACAATGAGCAGTTCTTC. Translated, it gives CASSVSQNHNEQFF.

The chain employs TRBV9 and TRBJ2-1; D unclear. CDR1 and CDR2 from the germline V gene are SGDLS and YYNGEE. CDR3 length: 15 amino acids. Trimming shortened V by 0 bases and J by 6 bases, and 13 bases separated the two germline ends. CDR3 DNA sequence: TGTGCCAGCAGCGTAGGTATGGGTCAGCTCAATGAGCAGTTCTTC. Its translation is CASSVGMGQLNEQFF.

This clonotype was detected only a few times. The V call is TRBV25-1, the J call TRBJ2-4; TRBD2 might be the D (5 bases). This CDR3 region has 13 residues. Germline V gives CDR1 MGHDK, CDR2 SYGVNS. V gave up 3 bases and J gave up 8 bases, with 11 bases separating them. The CDR3 coding sequence is TGTGCCAGCAGTGAGGACTTACCGGACATTCAGTACTTC. Its protein product is CASSEDLPDIQYF.